This T cell receptor (beta chain) was captured by sequencing in a study of human T cells and chemical hapten exposure. Findings and caveats of the study: TCRs exceeding 1 in 1000 frequency stayed unchanged with DPC sensitization.

Germline values: CDR1 MGHDK, CDR2 SYGVNS. Trimming shortened V by 0 bases and J by 4 bases, and 4 bases separated the two germline ends. This CDR3 spans 13 amino acids. This clonotype was found many times. Its matching antigen is unknown. The study used a library that attached unique molecular identifiers to individual cDNA molecules. TCRdb called the RACE reads again in MiXCR, with one record for every CDR3 protein. The profile shows about 77,000 distinct CDR3 sequences, 8.5% to 9.5% of them singletons. The time point was: healthy volunteer bleed at 6 weeks. Total RNA came from unfractionated whole blood.

The sample comprised whole blood. The chain uses TRBV25-1 and TRBJ2-1; no firm D call. The origin of this receptor is a female donor in good health. Some clones in this sample may be carry-over from other donors' samples. The CDR3 protein is CASSEYGYNEQFF. For the CDR3, the DNA is TGTGCCAGCAGTGAATACGGGTACAATGAGCAGTTCTTC.